This section outlines one T cell receptor (beta chain) sequence together with its context. The antigen is undetermined. The junction had 6 bases not matched to a gene; V was cut back by 4 bases and J by 7 bases. This CDR3 spans 15 amino acids. CDR1 and CDR2 (germline): PRHDT, FYEKMQ (reference sequence). Assay: immunoSEQ multiplex PCR; the TCRdb copy retains only in-frame clones and omits some. In the table there are around 140,000 clones, approximately 94% of which are singletons. This entry is derived from a study of cytomegalovirus exposure and HLA in healthy donors. Background on the study: The roughly 670 first-cohort repertoires shared a platform with the 100 to 150 validation repertoires, as reported in a later analysis. Study-wide points: The study flagged approximately 180 TCR beta chains as cytomegalovirus-associated. The study found most TCR sequences rare, yet found some public TCRs in many donors.

What was sequenced was PBMCs. The chain recombines TRBV13 with TRBJ2-1; 11 bases agree with TRBD1. The sequence was obtained from a man aged 18 to 29 in good health and CMV-seropositive. In nucleotides, the CDR3 is TGTGCCAGCAGCTCGCGGACAGGGGGCCTTAATGAGCAGTTCTTC. It translates to CASSSRTGGLNEQFF.